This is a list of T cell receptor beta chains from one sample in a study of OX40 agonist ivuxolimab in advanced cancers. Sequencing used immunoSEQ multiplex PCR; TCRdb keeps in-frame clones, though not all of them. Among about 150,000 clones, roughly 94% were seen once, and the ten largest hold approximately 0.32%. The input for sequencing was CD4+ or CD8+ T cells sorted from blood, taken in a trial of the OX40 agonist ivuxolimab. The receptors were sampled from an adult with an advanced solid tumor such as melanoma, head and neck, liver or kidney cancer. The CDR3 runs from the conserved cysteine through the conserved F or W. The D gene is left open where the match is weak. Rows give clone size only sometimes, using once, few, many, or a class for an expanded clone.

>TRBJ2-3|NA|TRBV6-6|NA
TGTGCCAGCGGACGGAACGGGGACTCGGGTGATACGCAGTATTTT
CASGRNGDSGDTQYF
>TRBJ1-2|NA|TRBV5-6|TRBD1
TGTGCCAGCAGCCTAATGGACAGGAACTATGGCTACACCTTC
CASSLMDRNYGYTF
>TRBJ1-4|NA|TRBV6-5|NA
TGTGCCAGCAGTTATTTTAGTAATAATGAAAAACTGTTTTTT
CASSYFSNNEKLFF
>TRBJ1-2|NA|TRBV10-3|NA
TGTGCCATCAGTGAGGGTGGATCTAACTATGGCTACACCTTC
CAISEGGSNYGYTF
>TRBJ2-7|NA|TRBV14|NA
TGTGCCAGCAGCCAGGGAGGACAGCCCTGGGTCTACGAGCAGTACTTC
CASSQGGQPWVYEQYF
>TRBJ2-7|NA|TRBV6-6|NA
TGTGCCAGCAGTGAAGGGCAGTACTTC
CASSEGQYF
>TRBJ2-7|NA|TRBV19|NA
TGTGCCAGTAGTCGCACGGGCACAGAGTGGTACTTC
CASSRTGTEWYF
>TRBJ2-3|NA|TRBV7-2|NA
TGTGCCAGCAGTGAAGGGAGGTTCAGCACAGATACGCAGTATTTT
CASSEGRFSTDTQYF
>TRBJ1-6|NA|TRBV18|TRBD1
TGTGCCAGCTCACCCCCTGACAGGGCCAATTCACCCCTCCACTTT
CASSPPDRANSPLHF
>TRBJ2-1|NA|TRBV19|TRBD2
TGTGCCAGTAGAGTAGCGGGAGGGGTCTACAATGAGCAGTTCTTC
CASRVAGGVYNEQFF
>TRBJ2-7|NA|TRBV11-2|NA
TGTGCCAGCAGCTTACGGTCGAGCTCCTACGAGCAGTACTTC
CASSLRSSSYEQYF
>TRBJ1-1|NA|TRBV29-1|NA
TGCAGCGCCCCCTCGGGGGGAGCCTTTTCTGAAGCTTTCTTT
CSAPSGGAFSEAFF
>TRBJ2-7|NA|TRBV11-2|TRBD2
TGTGCCAGCAGCGCTATAGCGGGAGGGCTCTACGAGCAGTACTTC
CASSAIAGGLYEQYF
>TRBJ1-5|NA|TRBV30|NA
TGTGCCTGGACCGACGGCAATCAGCCCCAGCATTTT
CAWTDGNQPQHF
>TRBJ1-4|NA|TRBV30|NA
TGTGCCTGGAGTACAGCGTCCTTTGAAAAACTGTTTTTT
CAWSTASFEKLFF
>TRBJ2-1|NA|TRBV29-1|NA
TGCAGCGTCGATCCAGGGAATGAGCAGTTCTTC
CSVDPGNEQFF
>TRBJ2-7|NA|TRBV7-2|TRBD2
TGTGCCAGCAGCCCGGGGGCTAGCGGGGGCTTTAGCTCCTACGAGCAGTACTTC
CASSPGASGGFSSYEQYF
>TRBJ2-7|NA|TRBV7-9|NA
TGTGCCAGCAGCTTACGACGGGACCTCTCCTACGAGCAGTACTTC
CASSLRRDLSYEQYF
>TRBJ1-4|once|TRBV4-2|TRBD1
TGTGCCAGCAGCCAACCGCGGGACAGGCCCAATGAAAAACTGTTTTTT
CASSQPRDRPNEKLFF
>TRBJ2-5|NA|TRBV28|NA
TGTGCCAGCAGCCGGACACGGGAACGAGAGACCCAGTACTTC
CASSRTRERETQYF
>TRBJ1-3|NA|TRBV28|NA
TGTGCCAGCAGTTCGTCGCCCCAAGCTGGAAACACCATATATTTT
CASSSSPQAGNTIYF
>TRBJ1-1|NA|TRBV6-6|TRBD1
TGTGCCAGCAGTTACAACTCCGGGACAGGAATGGCTGAAGCTTTCTTT
CASSYNSGTGMAEAFF
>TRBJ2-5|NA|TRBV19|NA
TGTGCCAGTAGTATTGGCATTTCGGGACAAGAGACCCAGTACTTC
CASSIGISGQETQYF
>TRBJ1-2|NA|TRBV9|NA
TGTGCCAGCAGCGTAGACCCGGGACAAACCTATGGCTACACCTTC
CASSVDPGQTYGYTF
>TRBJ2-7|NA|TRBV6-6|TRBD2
TGTGCCAGCAGTGGCGCCCTAGCGGGGGGGACCTACGAGCAGTACTTC
CASSGALAGGTYEQYF
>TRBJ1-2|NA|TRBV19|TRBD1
TGTGCCAGTAGTGTCGACAGGGAACTTGGCTACACCTTC
CASSVDRELGYTF
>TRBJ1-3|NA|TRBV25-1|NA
TGTGCCAGCAGTGAAGGGGGGAAGAGCTCTGGAAACACCATATATTTT
CASSEGGKSSGNTIYF
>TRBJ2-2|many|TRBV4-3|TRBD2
TGCGCCAGCAGCCAAGATCCCCGGGGGGACACCGGGGAGCTGTTTTTT
CASSQDPRGDTGELFF
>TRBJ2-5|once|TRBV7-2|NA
TGTGCCAGCAGCTTAACCCCAGTTAGAAAAGAGACCCAGTACTTC
CASSLTPVRKETQYF
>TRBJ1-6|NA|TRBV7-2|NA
TGTGCCAGCAGCTTAGTTTGGTTCTCGGGCGATTCACCCCTCCACTTT
CASSLVWFSGDSPLHF
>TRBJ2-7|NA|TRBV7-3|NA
TGTGCCAGCAGCCCGACCCTGGGTTACGAGCAGTACTTC
CASSPTLGYEQYF
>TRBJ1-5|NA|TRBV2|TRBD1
TGTGCCAGCAGCTCCGACAGGGGCGATCAGCCCCAGCATTTT
CASSSDRGDQPQHF
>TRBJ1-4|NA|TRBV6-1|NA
TGTGCCAGCATAGATCTGGCAGGGGATGAAAAACTGTTTTTT
CASIDLAGDEKLFF
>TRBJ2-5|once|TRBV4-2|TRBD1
TGTGCCAGCAGCCAAGAAGGGGGCAGTTACCAAGAGACCCAGTACTTC
CASSQEGGSYQETQYF
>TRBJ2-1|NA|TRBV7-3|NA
TGTGCCAGCAGCCCTCCTGGGGCTTCCTACAATGAGCAGTTCTTC
CASSPPGASYNEQFF
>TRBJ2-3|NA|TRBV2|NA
TGTGCCAGCCGACGGGGATCAGATACGCAGTATTTT
CASRRGSDTQYF
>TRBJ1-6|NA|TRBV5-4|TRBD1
TGTGCCAGCAGCACTGGACAGGGTACCAATTCACCCCTCCACTTT
CASSTGQGTNSPLHF
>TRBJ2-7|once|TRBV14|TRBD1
TGTGCCAGCAGCCCGCTATTGGACAGGGGTGGAGAGCAGTACTTC
CASSPLLDRGGEQYF
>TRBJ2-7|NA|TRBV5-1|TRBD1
TGCGCCAGCAGCCCCACCGGACAGGGAGTCTACGAGCAGTACTTC
CASSPTGQGVYEQYF
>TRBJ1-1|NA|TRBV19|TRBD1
TGTGCCAGTACCCAAGACAGGGATACTGAAGCTTTCTTT
CASTQDRDTEAFF
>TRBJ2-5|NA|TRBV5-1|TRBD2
TGCGCCAGCAGCCCGGGGGGGAGGCCCCAAGAGACCCAGTACTTC
CASSPGGRPQETQYF
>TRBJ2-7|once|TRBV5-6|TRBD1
TGTGCCAGCAGCTCGACAGGGGGCCACTGGTCCTACGAGCAGTACTTC
CASSSTGGHWSYEQYF
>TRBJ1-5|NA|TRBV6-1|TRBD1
TGTGCCAGCGTAGGACAGGGGGCGAGCAATCAGCCCCAGCATTTT
CASVGQGASNQPQHF
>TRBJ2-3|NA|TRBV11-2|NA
TGTGCCAGCAGCTTAATCCCAGCGGCAACTTCCACAGATACGCAGTATTTT
CASSLIPAATSTDTQYF
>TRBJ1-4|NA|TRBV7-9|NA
TGTGCCAGCAGCCAAGACTGGGGGGTTGAGGAAAAACTGTTTTTT
CASSQDWGVEEKLFF
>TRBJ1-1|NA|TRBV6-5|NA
TGTGCCAGCAGTTCCAGCAGACAGAACACTGAAGCTTTCTTT
CASSSSRQNTEAFF
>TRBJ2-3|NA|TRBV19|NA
TGTGCCAGTAACCCGGCAGGGGTTAGCACAGATACGCAGTATTTT
CASNPAGVSTDTQYF
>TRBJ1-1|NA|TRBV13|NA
TGTGCCAGCAGCGCAGACAGCCTACACACTGAAGCTTTCTTT
CASSADSLHTEAFF
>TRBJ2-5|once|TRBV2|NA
TGTGCCAGCACCAGGATTGTAGAGACCCAGTACTTC
CASTRIVETQYF